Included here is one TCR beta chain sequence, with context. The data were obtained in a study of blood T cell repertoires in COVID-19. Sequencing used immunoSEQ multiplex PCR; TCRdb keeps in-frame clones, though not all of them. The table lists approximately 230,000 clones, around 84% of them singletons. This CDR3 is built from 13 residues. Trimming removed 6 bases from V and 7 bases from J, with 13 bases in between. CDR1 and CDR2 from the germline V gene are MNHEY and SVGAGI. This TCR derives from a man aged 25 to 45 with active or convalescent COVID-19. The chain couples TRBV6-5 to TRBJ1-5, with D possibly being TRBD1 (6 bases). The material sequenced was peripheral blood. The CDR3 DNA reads TGTGCCAGCAGACAGGGTGAGGGGCAGCCCCAGCATTTT. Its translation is CASRQGEGQPQHF.